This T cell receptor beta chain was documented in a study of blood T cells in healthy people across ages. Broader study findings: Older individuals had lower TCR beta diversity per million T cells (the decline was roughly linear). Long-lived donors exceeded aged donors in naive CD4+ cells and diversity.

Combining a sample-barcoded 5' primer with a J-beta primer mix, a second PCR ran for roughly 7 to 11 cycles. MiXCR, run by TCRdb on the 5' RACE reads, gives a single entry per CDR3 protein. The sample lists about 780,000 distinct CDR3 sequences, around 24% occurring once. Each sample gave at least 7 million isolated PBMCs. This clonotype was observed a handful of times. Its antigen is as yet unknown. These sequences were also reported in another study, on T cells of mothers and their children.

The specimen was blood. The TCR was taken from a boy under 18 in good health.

CDR3 nucleotide sequence: TGCAGTGCTAGAGACGGAGGGAGAAAAGAGACCCAGTACTTC. Its translation is CSARDGGRKETQYF. The rearrangement joins TRBV20-1 to TRBJ2-5; D is possibly TRBD2 (6 bases). V lost 0 bases to trimming and J lost 3 bases, with 11 bases between them. Germline V gene data show CDR1 as DFQATT and CDR2 as SNEGSKA (reference sequence). The CDR3 runs 14 residues.